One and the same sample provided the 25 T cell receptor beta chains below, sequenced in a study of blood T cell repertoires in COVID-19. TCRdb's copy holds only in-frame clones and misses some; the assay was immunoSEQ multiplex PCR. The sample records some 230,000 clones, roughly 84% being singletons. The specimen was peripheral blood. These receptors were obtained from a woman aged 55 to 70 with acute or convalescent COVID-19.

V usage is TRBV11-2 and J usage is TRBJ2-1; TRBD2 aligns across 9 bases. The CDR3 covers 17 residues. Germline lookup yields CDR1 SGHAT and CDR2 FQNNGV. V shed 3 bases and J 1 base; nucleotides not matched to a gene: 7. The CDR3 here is CASSLMSGGLSYNEQFF. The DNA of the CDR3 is TGTGCCAGCAGCTTGATGAGCGGGGGGCTTTCCTACAATGAGCAGTTCTTC.

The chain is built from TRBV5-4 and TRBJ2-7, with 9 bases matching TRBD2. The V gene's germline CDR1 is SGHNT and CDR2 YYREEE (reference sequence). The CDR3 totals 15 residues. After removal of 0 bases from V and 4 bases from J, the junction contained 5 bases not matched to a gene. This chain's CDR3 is CASSLDPSGAYEQYF. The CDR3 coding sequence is TGTGCCAGCAGCTTGGACCCTAGCGGGGCATACGAGCAGTACTTC.

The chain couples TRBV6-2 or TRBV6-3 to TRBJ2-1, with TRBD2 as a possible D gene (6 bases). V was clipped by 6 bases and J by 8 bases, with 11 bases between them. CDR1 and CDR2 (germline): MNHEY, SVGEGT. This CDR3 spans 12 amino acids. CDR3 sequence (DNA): TGTGCCAGCAGCGGGAGCGGCTATGAGCAGTTCTTC. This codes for CASSGSGYEQFF.

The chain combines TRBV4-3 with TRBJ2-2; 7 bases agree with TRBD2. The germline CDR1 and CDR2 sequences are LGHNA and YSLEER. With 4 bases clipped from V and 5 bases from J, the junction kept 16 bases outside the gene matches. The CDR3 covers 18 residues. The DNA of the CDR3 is TGCGCCAGCAGCCGGGACCTAAATGGGGGGGACTTTACCGGGGAGCTGTTTTTT. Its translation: CASSRDLNGGDFTGELFF.

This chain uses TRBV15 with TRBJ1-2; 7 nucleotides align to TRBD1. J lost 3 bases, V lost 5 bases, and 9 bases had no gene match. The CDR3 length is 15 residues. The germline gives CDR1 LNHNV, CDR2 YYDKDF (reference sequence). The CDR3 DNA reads TGTGCCACCAGCCCGACGACAGGGTCAGACTATGGCTACACCTTC. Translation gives CATSPTTGSDYGYTF.

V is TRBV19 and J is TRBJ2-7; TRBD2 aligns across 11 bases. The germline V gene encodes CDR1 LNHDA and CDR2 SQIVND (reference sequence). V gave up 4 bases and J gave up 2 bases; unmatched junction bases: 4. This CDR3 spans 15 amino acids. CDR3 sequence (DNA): TGTGCCAGTAGTAGCACTAGCGGGGGCGCCTACGAGCAGTACTTC. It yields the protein CASSSTSGGAYEQYF.

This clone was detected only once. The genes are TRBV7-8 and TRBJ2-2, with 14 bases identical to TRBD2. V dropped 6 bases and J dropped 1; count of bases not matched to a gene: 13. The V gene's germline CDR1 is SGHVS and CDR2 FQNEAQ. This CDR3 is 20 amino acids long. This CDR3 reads CASRTSGGALNLLNTGELFF. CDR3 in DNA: TGTGCCAGCAGGACTAGCGGGGGGGCCTTAAATCTCCTGAACACCGGGGAGCTGTTTTTT.

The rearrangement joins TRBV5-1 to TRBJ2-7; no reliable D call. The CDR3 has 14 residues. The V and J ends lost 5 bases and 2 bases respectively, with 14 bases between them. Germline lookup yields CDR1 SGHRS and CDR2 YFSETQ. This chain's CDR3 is CASSSGSKPYEQYF. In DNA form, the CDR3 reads TGCGCCAGCAGTAGTGGTAGTAAACCCTACGAGCAGTACTTC. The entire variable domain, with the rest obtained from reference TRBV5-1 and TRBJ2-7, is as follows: KAGVTQTPRYLIKTRGQQVTLSCSPISGHRSVSWYQQTPGQGLQFLFEYFSETQRNKGNFPGRFSGRQFSNSRSEMNVSTLELGDSALYLCASSSGSKPYEQYFGPGTRLTVT.

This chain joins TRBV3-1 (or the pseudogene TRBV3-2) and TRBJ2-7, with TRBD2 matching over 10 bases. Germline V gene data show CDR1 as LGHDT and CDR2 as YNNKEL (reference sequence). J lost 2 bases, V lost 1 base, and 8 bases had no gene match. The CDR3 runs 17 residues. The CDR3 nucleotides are TGTGCCAGCAGCCAAGGGCCCTCTAGCGGGGGTCCCTACGAGCAGTACTTC. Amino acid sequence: CASSQGPSSGGPYEQYF.

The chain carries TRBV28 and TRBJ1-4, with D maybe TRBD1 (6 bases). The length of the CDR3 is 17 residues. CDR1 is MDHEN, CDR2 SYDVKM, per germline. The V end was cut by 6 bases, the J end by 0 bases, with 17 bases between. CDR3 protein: CASSSSGHGPTNEKLFF. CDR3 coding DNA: TGTGCCAGCAGCTCTTCGGGACATGGCCCAACTAATGAAAAACTGTTTTTT.

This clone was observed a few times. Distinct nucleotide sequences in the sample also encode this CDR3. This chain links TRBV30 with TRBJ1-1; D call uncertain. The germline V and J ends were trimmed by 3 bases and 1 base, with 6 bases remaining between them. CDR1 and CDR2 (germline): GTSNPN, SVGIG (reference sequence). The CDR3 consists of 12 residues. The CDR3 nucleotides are TGTGCCTGGAGACGGGGGAACACTGAAGCTTTCTTT. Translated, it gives CAWRRGNTEAFF. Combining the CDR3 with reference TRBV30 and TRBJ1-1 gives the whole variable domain SQTIHQWPATLVQPVGSPLSLECTVEGTSNPNLYWYRQAAGRGLQLLFYSVGIGQISSEVPQNLSASRPQDRQFILSSKKLLLSDSGFYLCAWRRGNTEAFFGQGTRLTVV.

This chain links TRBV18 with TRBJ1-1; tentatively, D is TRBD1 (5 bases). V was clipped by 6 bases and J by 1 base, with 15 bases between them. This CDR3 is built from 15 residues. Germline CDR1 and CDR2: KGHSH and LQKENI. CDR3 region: CASSPNLGGNTEAFF. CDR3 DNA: TGTGCCAGCTCCCCCAACTTGGGGGGGAACACTGAAGCTTTCTTT.

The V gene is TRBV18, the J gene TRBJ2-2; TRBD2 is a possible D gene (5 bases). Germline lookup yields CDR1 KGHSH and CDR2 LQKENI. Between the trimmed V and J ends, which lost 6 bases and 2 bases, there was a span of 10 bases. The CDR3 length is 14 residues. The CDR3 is CASSVGVNTGELFF. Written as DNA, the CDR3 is TGTGCCAGCTCTGTCGGGGTTAACACCGGGGAGCTGTTTTTT.

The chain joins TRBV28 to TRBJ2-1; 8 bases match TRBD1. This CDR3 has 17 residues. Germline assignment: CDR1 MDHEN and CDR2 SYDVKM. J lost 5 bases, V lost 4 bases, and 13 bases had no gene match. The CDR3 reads CASSYRQGARIDNEQFF. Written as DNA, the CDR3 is TGTGCCAGCAGTTACCGTCAGGGGGCGAGGATCGACAATGAGCAGTTCTTC.

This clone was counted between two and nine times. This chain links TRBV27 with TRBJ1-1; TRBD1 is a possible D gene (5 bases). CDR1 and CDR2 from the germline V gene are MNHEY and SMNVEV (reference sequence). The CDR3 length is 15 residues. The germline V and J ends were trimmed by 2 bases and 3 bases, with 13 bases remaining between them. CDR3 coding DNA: TGTGCCAGCAGTTTAGGGTTGAAAGGGGACACTGAAGCTTTCTTT. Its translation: CASSLGLKGDTEAFF.

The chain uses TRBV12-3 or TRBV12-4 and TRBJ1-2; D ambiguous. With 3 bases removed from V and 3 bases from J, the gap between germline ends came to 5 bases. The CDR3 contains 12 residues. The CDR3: CASSFSYYGYTF. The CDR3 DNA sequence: TGTGCCAGCAGTTTTTCGTACTATGGCTACACCTTC.

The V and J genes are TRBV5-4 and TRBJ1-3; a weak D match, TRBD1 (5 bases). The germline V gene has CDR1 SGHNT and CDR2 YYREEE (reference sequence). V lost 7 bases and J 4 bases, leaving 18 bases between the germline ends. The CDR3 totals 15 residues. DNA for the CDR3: TGTGCCAGCTTCGTCGGCGGGGCGAGCGGAAACACCATATATTTT. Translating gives CASFVGGASGNTIYF.

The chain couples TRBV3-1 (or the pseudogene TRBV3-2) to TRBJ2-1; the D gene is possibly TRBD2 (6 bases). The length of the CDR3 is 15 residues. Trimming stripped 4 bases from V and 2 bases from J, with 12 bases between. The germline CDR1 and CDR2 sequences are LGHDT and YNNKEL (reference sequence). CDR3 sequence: CASSRWGEPYNEQFF. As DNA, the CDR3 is TGTGCCAGCAGCCGGTGGGGGGAACCCTACAATGAGCAGTTCTTC.

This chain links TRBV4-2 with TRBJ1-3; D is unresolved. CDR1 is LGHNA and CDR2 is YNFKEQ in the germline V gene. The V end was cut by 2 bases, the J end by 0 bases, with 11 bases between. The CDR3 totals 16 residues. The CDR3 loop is CASSQSSFSSGNTIYF. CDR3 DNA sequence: TGTGCCAGCAGCCAAAGTTCATTCAGCTCTGGAAACACCATATATTTT.

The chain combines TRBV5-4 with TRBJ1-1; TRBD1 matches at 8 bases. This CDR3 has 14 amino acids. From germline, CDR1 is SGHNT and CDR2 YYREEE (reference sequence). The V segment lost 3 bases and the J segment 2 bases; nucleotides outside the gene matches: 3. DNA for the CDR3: TGTGCCAGCAGCTCCGGACAGGGCAACACTGAAGCTTTCTTT. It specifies CASSSGQGNTEAFF. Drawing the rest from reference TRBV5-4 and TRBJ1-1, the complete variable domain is ETGVTQSPTHLIKTRGQQVTLRCSSQSGHNTVSWYQQALGQGPQFIFQYYREEENGRGNFPPRFSGLQFPNYSSELNVNALELDDSALYLCASSSGQGNTEAFFGQGTRLTVV.

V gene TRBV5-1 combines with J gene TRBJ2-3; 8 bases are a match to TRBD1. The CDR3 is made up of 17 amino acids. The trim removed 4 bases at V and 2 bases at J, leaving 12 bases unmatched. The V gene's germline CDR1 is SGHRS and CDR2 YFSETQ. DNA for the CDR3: TGCGCCAGCAGCGCGGGTGGGCAGGGGGCATACACAGATACGCAGTATTTT. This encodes CASSAGGQGAYTDTQYF.

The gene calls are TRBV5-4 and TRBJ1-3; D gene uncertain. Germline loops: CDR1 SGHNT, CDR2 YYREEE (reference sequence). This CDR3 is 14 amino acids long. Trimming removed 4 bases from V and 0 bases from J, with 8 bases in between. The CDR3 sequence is CASSPGSSGNTIYF. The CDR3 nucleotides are TGTGCCAGCAGCCCGGGGTCCTCTGGAAACACCATATATTTT.

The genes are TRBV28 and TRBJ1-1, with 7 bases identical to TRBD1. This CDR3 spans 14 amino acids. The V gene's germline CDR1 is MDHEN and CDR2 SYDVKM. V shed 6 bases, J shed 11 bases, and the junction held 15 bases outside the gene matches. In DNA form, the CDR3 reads TGTGCCAGCAGCACGACAGGGAATCCCAACTGGGCTTTCTTT. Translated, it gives CASSTTGNPNWAFF.

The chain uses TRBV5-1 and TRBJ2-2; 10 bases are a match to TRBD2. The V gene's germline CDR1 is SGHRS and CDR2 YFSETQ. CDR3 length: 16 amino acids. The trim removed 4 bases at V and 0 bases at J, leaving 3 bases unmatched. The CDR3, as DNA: TGCGCCAGCAGCCCACTAGCGGGGACGAACACCGGGGAGCTGTTTTTT. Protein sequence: CASSPLAGTNTGELFF.

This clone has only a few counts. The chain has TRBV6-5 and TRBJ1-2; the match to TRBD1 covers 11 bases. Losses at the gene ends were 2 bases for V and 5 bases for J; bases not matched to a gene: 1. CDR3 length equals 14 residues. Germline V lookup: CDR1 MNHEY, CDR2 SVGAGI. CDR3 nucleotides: TGTGCCAGCAGTTACGGACAGGGGGCTTATGGCTACACCTTC. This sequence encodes CASSYGQGAYGYTF.